These 5 T cell receptor beta chains were sequenced from one sample in a study of identical twins. TCRdb used MiXCR to reprocess the 5' RACE reads, holding one entry per CDR3 protein. The profile shows 450,000 or so distinct CDR3 sequences, roughly an eighth of them singletons. The same data also went into a second study, on yellow fever vaccine responses in identical twins.

Material for sequencing was CD4+ T cells sorted from blood. These TCRs come from a young woman in good health.

Only a few counts were recorded for this clonotype. The chain joins TRBV7-2 to TRBJ2-2, with 9 bases fitting TRBD1. Trimming removed 2 bases from V and 6 bases from J; junction bases left unmatched: 4. In germline, CDR1 is SGHTA, CDR2 FQGNSA. The CDR3 covers 15 residues. The CDR3 region has the DNA TGTGCCAGCAGCTTACGGGACAGGGACCCCGGGGAGCTGTTTTTT. The encoded protein is CASSLRDRDPGELFF.

This clonotype was counted only a few times. V gene TRBV7-9 combines with J gene TRBJ2-5; D perhaps matches TRBD2 (6 bases). The V gene's germline CDR1 is SEHNR and CDR2 FQNEAQ (reference sequence). Between the trimmed V and J ends, which lost 6 bases and 5 bases, there was a span of 16 bases. The CDR3 has 14 residues. The CDR3 bases are TGTGCCAGCAGGACCGGGACCAGCGGGGAGACCCAGTACTTC. Protein product: CASRTGTSGETQYF. Supplemented by reference TRBV7-9 and TRBJ2-5, the full variable domain reads DTGVSQNPRHKITKRGQNVTFRCDPISEHNRLYWYRQTLGQGPEFLTYFQNEAQLEKSRLLSDRFSAERPKGSFSTLEIQRTEQGDSAMYLCASRTGTSGETQYFGPGTRLLVL.

CDR3 sequence (DNA): TGCTGGGGCAGGATGGCTACGGGGGCATCCCTCACACACAATGAGCAGTTCTTC. Encoded protein: CWGRMATGASLTHNEQFF. V is TRBV20-1 and J is TRBJ2-1; D is tentatively TRBD1 or TRBD2 (6 bases each). Germline loops: CDR1 DFQATT, CDR2 SNEGSKA (reference sequence). This CDR3 comprises 18 residues.

This clonotype was observed a few times. The chain joins TRBV5-1 to TRBJ2-4, with D possibly being TRBD1 (6 bases). The CDR3 covers 21 residues. Trimming took off 0 bases at V and 1 base at J, with 26 bases between the two ends. The germline V gene encodes CDR1 SGHRS and CDR2 YFSETQ. CDR3 in amino acids: CASSLVSTRPNRVGAKNIQYF. The CDR3 DNA is TGCGCCAGCAGCTTGGTGTCGACCCGCCCTAACAGGGTAGGGGCCAAAAACATTCAGTACTTC.

This clonotype was detected ten times or more. The chain has TRBV5-1 and TRBJ2-2; D call uncertain. The CDR3 length is 18 residues. V gave up 0 bases and J gave up 0 bases, with 15 bases separating them. In germline, CDR1 is SGHRS, CDR2 YFSETQ. The CDR3 protein is CASSLASDAPANTGELFF. The CDR3 DNA sequence: TGCGCCAGCAGCTTGGCCTCGGACGCGCCTGCGAACACCGGGGAGCTGTTTTTT.